This TCR beta chain was sequenced in a study of shared clonotypes between healthy human individuals. Sorted-subset replicate PCRs used about 200 ng DNA, 25,000 to 30,000 T cell genomes. Sequenced by immunoSEQ multiplex PCR; TCRdb stores in-frame clones only, minus some. The sample consists of over 1.4 million clones, approximately 97% of them appearing once. The CDR3 is 15 amino acids. With 6 bases clipped from V and 3 bases from J, the junction kept 7 bases outside the gene matches. Germline CDR1 SNHLY, CDR2 FYNNEI. Sequenced sample: naive CD4+ T cells sorted from blood. The sample's subset: CD45RA+ positively selected. This chain joins TRBV2 and TRBJ2-7, with 11 bases matching TRBD2. The clonotype originates from a man aged 25 to 45 in good health. In DNA, the CDR3 is TGTGCCAGCAGGCGTACTAGCGGGGGTTACTACGAGCAGTACTTC. Translating gives CASRRTSGGYYEQYF.